The 14 T cell receptor beta chains reported below all come from one sample, sequenced in a study of STAT5B mutations in CD4+ large granular lymphocyte leukemia. Only in-frame clones appear in the TCRdb table, and some are missing; sequencing was by immunoSEQ multiplex PCR. The repertoire holds tens of thousands of clones, with roughly 80% as singletons. Specimen: CD4+ T cells from blood buffy coats. The receptors stem from a human donor in good health.

The chain is built from TRBV19 and TRBJ2-3; 10 bases fit TRBD1. The junction had 6 bases not matched to a gene; V was cut back by 8 bases and J by 1 base. Germline V gene lookup returns CDR1 LNHDA and CDR2 SQIVND (reference sequence). CDR3 size: 15 residues. Here the CDR3 DNA reads TGTGCCAGTTCCCGGACAGGGGGAGGCACAGATACGCAGTATTTT. This codes for CASSRTGGGTDTQYF. The full variable domain, rest sourced from reference TRBV19 and TRBJ2-3, is DGGITQSPKYLFRKEGQNVTLSCEQNLNHDAMYWYRQDPGQGLRLIYYSQIVNDFQKGDIAEGYSVSREKKESFPLTVTSAQKNPTAFYLCASSRTGGGTDTQYFGPGTRLTVL.

The V and J genes are TRBV30 and TRBJ2-5; TRBD1 aligns across 11 bases. The germline CDR1 and CDR2 sequences are GTSNPN and SVGIG (reference sequence). CDR3 size: 12 residues. V was clipped by 4 bases and J by 7 bases; unmatched bases: 2. The CDR3 DNA sequence: TGTGCCTGGACAGGGACAGGGGGGACCCAGTACTTC. Translated, it gives CAWTGTGGTQYF.

V is TRBV5-4 and J is TRBJ2-3; the match to TRBD2 covers 16 bases. The CDR3 covers 18 residues. V lost 4 bases and J lost 3; bases outside the gene matches: 8. CDR1 SGHNT and CDR2 YYREEE come from the germline V gene (reference sequence). CDR3 sequence (DNA): TGTGCCAGCAGCAAAGGGACTAGCGGGAGGGCCAGAACAGATACGCAGTATTTT. It translates to CASSKGTSGRARTDTQYF.

This clone was seen once. The gene calls are TRBV28 and TRBJ2-3; D gene ambiguous. CDR3 size: 13 residues. Trimming stripped 5 bases from V and 4 bases from J, with 10 bases between. Germline values: CDR1 MDHEN, CDR2 SYDVKM. As DNA, the CDR3 is TGTGCCAGCAGTACTTATACCGCAGATACGCAGTATTTT. Amino acids: CASSTYTADTQYF.

This clone was recorded a few times. The chain combines TRBV19 with TRBJ2-7; 11 bases line up with TRBD2. Germline values: CDR1 LNHDA, CDR2 SQIVND (reference sequence). CDR3 length: 15 amino acids. The junction had 4 bases not matched to a gene; V was cut back by 5 bases and J by 1 base. The CDR3 is CASSLRTSGSYEQYF. The CDR3 nucleotides are TGTGCCAGTAGTCTACGGACTAGCGGGTCCTACGAGCAGTACTTC.

This clone appeared a single time. The chain joins TRBV20-1 to TRBJ2-1; no firm D call. The germline V gene encodes CDR1 DFQATT and CDR2 SNEGSKA (reference sequence). V was pared by 3 bases and J by 10 bases, with 10 bases between. This CDR3 region has 11 residues. CDR3 sequence reads: CSAREFVEQFF. The CDR3 DNA is TGCAGTGCTAGGGAGTTCGTGGAGCAGTTCTTC.

This clone was recorded only once. CDR3 sequence: CASSLGAGEAKNIQYF. In DNA, the CDR3 is TGTGCCAGCAGCTTAGGGGCAGGGGAGGCCAAAAACATTCAGTACTTC. The V call is TRBV7-2, the J call TRBJ2-4, with D maybe TRBD1 (6 bases). V lost 1 base and J 1 base, leaving 11 bases between the germline ends. Germline CDR1 is SGHTA and CDR2 is FQGNSA. The CDR3 is made up of 16 amino acids.

This clone was detected only a few times. The V call is TRBV10-1, the J call TRBJ2-1, with D uncertain. Trimming stripped 2 bases from V and 13 bases from J, with 12 bases between. Germline CDR1 and CDR2: WNHNN and SYGVQD (reference sequence). CDR3 size: 12 residues. This CDR3 is CASSEGPTIQFF. The CDR3 DNA reads TGCGCCAGCAGTGAGGGCCCGACGATCCAGTTCTTC.

The sample holds a few counts of this clone. This chain uses TRBV6-6 with TRBJ1-2; possibly TRBD1 for D (5 bases). The CDR3 loop spans 11 amino acids. V was cut by 6 bases and J by 8 bases, with 10 bases left in between. CDR1 MNHNY and CDR2 SVGAGI come from the germline V gene (reference sequence). CDR3 DNA sequence: TGTGCCAGCAGAAGAGGGGTGGGCTACACCTTC. Protein: CASRRGVGYTF.

The chain carries TRBV4-1 and TRBJ1-4; 8 nucleotides align to TRBD1. The ends lost 0 bases at V and 5 bases at J; junction bases unmatched: 5. CDR1 is MGHRA and CDR2 is YSYEKL in the germline V gene. The CDR3 consists of 16 residues. CDR3 loop: CASSQDRDRLNEKLFF. The CDR3 DNA reads TGCGCCAGCAGCCAAGATCGGGACAGGTTAAATGAAAAACTGTTTTTT.

This chain uses TRBV5-1 with TRBJ1-4; 9 nucleotides line up with TRBD1. V shed 2 bases, J shed 5 bases, and the junction held 1 base outside the gene matches. Germline V gene sequence: CDR1 SGHRS, CDR2 YFSETQ. The CDR3 totals 14 residues. In DNA, the CDR3 is TGCGCCAGCAGCTTCGGGACAGGGAATGAAAAACTGTTTTTT. Translating gives CASSFGTGNEKLFF.

This rearrangement joins TRBV4-3 to TRBJ1-1; the D is unclear. This CDR3 contains 14 residues. In germline, CDR1 is LGHNA, CDR2 YSLEER. The V gene lost 3 bases and the J gene lost 4 bases, with 12 bases spanning the gap. The chain's CDR3 is CASSQIPGGTEAFF. In nucleotides, the CDR3 is TGCGCCAGCAGCCAGATTCCGGGAGGCACTGAAGCTTTCTTT.

The rearrangement links TRBV11-2 to TRBJ2-2; 8 nucleotides align to TRBD2. The germline gives CDR1 SGHAT, CDR2 FQNNGV. V lost 6 bases and J lost 1; bases outside the gene matches: 10. The CDR3 contains 17 residues. The CDR3 DNA is TGTGCCAGCAGTTCACTTCCGGGACTAGGGAACACCGGGGAGCTGTTTTTT. Protein: CASSSLPGLGNTGELFF.

The chain joins TRBV28 to TRBJ1-5; D not resolved. The germline V gene encodes CDR1 MDHEN and CDR2 SYDVKM. Between the trimmed V and J ends, which lost 6 bases and 1 base, there was a span of 13 bases. The CDR3 extends over 15 amino acids. The CDR3 bases are TGTGCCAGCAGCCCGATCCGACGGAGCAATCAGCCCCAGCATTTT. Translated: CASSPIRRSNQPQHF.